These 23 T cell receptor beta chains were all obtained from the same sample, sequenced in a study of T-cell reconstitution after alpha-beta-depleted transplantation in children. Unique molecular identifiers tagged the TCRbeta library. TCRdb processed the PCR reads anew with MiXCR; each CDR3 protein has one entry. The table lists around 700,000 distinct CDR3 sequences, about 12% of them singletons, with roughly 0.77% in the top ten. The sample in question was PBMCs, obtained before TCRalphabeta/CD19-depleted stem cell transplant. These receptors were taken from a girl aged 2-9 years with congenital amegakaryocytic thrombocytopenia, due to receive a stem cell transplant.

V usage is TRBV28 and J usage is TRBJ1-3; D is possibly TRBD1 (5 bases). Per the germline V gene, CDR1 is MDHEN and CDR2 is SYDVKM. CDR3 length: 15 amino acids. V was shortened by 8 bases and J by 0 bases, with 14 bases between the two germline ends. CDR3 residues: CASGWGINSGNTIYF. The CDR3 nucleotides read TGTGCCAGCGGGTGGGGGATCAACTCTGGAAACACCATATATTTT.

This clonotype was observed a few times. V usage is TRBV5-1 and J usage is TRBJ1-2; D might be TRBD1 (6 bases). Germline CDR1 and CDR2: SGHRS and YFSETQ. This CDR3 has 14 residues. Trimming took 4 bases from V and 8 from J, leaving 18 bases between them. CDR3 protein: CASSVEGGLYGYTF. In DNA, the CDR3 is TGCGCCAGCAGCGTCGAGGGGGGGCTCTACGGCTACACCTTC. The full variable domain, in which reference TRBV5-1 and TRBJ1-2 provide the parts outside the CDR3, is KAGVTQTPRYLIKTRGQQVTLSCSPISGHRSVSWYQQTPGQGLQFLFEYFSETQRNKGNFPGRFSGRQFSNSRSEMNVSTLELGDSALYLCASSVEGGLYGYTFGSGTRLTVV.

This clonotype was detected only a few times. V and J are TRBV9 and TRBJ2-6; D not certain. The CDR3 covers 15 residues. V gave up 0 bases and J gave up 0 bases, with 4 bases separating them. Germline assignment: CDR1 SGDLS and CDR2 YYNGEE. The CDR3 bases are TGTGCCAGCAGCGTAGCGGGCTCTGGGGCCAACGTCCTGACTTTC. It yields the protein CASSVAGSGANVLTF.

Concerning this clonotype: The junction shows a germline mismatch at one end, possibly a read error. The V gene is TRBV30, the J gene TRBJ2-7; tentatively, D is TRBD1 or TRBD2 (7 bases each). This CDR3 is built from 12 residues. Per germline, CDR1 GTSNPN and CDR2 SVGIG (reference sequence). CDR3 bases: TGTGCCTGGAGCAGGGGGGACTACAAGCAGTACTTC. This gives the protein CAWSRGDYKQYF.

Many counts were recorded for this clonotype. The CDR3 DNA reads as TGTGCCAGCAGTTTAGGCCGGGGGCGCGGTGGAGCTTTCTTT. Amino acids: CASSLGRGRGGAFF. The J gene is TRBJ1-1, the V gene TRBV28, with D perhaps TRBD1 (6 bases). CDR1 and CDR2 from the germline V gene are MDHEN and SYDVKM. The CDR3 has 14 amino acids. Trimming took off 2 bases at V and 10 bases at J, with 17 bases between the two ends.

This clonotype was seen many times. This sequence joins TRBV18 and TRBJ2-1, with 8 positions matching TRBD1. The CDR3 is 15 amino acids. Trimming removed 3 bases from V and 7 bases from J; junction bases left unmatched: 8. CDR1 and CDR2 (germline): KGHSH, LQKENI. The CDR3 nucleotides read TGTGCCAGCTCACCTTACCGGACAGGGTCAAATGAGCAGTTCTTC. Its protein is CASSPYRTGSNEQFF.

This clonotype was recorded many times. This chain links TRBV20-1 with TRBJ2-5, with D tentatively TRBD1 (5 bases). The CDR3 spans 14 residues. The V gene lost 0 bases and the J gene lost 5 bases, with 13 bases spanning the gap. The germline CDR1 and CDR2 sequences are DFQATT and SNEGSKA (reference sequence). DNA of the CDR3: TGCAGTGCTAGAGATCTAGGGGCGGCCGAGACCCAGTACTTC. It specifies CSARDLGAAETQYF.

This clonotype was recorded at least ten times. The CDR3 DNA reads as TGCGCCAGCAGCTTAATAGCGGGAGTGAAGGGTGAGCAGTTCTTC. This sequence encodes CASSLIAGVKGEQFF. This chain connects TRBV5-1 to TRBJ2-1; 9 nucleotides agree with TRBD2. V shed 2 bases and J 9 bases; nucleotides not matched to a gene: 9. Germline CDR1 is SGHRS and CDR2 is YFSETQ. CDR3 length: 15 residues.

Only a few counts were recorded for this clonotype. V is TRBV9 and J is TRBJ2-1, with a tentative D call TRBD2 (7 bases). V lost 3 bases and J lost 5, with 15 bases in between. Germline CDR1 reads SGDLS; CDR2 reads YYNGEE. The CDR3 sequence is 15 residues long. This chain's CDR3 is CASSGTRGGNNEQFF. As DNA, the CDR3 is TGTGCCAGCAGCGGGACTAGAGGGGGGAACAATGAGCAGTTCTTC.

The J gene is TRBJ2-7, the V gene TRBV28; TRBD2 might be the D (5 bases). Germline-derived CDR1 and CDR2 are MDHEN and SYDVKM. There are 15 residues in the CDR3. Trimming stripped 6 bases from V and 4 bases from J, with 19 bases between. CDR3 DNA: TGTGCCAGCAGCCCGCTCGTGGGAGTGAGGTACGAGCAGTACTTC. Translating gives CASSPLVGVRYEQYF.

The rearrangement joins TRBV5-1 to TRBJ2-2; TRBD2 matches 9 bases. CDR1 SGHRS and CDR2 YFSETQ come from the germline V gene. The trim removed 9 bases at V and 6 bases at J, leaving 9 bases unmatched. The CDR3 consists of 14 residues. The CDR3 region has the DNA TGCGCCACTAGGACTAGCGCGGCCGCCGGGGAGCTGTTTTTT. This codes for CATRTSAAAGELFF.

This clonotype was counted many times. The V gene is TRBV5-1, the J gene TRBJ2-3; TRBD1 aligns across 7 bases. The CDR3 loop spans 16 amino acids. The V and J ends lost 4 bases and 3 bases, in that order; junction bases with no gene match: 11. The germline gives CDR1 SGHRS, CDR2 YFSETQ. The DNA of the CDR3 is TGCGCCAGCAGCCTGGCCGGGACAGTCGGGACAGATACGCAGTATTTT. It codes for CASSLAGTVGTDTQYF.

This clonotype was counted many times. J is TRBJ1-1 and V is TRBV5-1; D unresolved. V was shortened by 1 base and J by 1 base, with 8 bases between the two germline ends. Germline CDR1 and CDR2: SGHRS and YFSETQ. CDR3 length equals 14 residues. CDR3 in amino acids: CASSLSPGNTEAFF. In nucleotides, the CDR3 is TGCGCCAGCAGCTTGAGTCCAGGGAACACTGAAGCTTTCTTT.

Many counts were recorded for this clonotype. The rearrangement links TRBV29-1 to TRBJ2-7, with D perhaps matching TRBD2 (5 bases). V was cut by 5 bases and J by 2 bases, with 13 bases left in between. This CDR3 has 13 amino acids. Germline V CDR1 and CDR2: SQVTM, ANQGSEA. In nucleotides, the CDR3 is TGCAGCGTTCTAGCCCCCGGTCCCTACGAGCAGTACTTC. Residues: CSVLAPGPYEQYF.

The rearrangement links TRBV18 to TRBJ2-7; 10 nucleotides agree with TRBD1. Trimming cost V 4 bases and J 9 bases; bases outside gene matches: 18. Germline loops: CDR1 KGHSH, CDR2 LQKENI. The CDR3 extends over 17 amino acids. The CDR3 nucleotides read TGTGCCAGCTCACGTACACAACGACAGGGGGCGAGGGTCGGGCAGTACTTC. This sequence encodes CASSRTQRQGARVGQYF.

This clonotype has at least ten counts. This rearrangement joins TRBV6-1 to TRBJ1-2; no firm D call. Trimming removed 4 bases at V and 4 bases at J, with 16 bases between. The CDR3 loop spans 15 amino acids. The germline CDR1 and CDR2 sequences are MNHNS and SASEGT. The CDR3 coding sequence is TGTGCCAGCAGTGGGCCAGAGGACGGGGTCTATGGCTACACCTTC. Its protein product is CASSGPEDGVYGYTF.

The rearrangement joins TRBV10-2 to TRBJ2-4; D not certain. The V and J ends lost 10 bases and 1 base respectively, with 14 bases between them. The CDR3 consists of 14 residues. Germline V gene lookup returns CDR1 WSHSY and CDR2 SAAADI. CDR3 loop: CATTPHVAKNIQYF. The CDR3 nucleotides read TGCGCCACCACGCCCCACGTCGCCAAAAACATTCAGTACTTC.

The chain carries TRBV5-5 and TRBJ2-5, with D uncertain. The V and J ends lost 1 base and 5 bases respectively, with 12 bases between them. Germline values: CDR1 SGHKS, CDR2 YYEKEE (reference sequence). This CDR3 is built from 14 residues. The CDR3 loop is CASSLLTPRETQYF. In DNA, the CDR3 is TGTGCCAGCAGCTTGCTCACGCCCCGGGAGACCCAGTACTTC.

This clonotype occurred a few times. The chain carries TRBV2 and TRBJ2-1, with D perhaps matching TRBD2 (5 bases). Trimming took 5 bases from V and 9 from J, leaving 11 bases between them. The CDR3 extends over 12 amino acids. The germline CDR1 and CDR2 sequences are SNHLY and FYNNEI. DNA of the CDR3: TGTGCCAGCAGTAATACGGGGTCTGAGCAGTTCTTC. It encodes CASSNTGSEQFF.

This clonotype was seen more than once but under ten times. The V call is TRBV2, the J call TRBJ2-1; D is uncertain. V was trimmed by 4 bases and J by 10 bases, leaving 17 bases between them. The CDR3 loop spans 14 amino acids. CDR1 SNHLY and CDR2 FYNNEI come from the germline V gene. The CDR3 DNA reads TGTGCCAGCAGTGTTGGCGTCGCTCCCGGAGAGCAGTTCTTC. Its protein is CASSVGVAPGEQFF.

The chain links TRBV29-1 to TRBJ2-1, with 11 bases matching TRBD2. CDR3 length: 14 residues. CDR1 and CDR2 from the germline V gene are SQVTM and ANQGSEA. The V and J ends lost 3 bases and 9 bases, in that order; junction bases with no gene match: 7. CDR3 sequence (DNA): TGCAGCGTTGATCTACTAGCGGGAGTTCCTGAGCAGTTCTTC. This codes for CSVDLLAGVPEQFF.

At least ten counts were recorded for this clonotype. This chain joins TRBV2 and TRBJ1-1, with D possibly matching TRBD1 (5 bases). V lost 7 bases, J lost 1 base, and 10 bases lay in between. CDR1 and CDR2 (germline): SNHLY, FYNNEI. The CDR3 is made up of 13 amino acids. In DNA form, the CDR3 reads TGTGCCAGCACGGTCAGGGAGAACACTGAAGCTTTCTTT. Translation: CASTVRENTEAFF. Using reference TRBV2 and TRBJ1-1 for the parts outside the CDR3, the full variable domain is EPEVTQTPSHQVTQMGQEVILRCVPISNHLYFYWYRQILGQKVEFLVSFYNNEISEKSEIFDDQFSVERPDGSNFTLKIRSTKLEDSAMYFCASTVRENTEAFFGQGTRLTVV.

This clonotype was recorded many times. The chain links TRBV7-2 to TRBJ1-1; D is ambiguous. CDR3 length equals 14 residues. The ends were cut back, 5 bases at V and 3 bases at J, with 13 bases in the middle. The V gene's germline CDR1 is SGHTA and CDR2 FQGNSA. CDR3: CASSRVGQYTEAFF. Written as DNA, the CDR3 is TGTGCCAGCAGCCGCGTTGGGCAATACACTGAAGCTTTCTTT.